This TCR beta chain is drawn from a study of OX40 agonist ivuxolimab in advanced cancers. Study context: Cohort: approximately 83% men, mean age roughly 60, aged about 20 to 90. Prior therapy, whether anti-PD-1, anti-PD-L1 or anti-CTLA-4, was allowed, and about 39% had some.

Profiled with immunoSEQ multiplex PCR; TCRdb holds only in-frame clones, not every one. The sample lists some 96,000 clones, approximately 83% occurring once. Germline loops: CDR1 KGHSH, CDR2 LQKENI. V shed 1 base and J shed 4 bases, with 8 bases lying between them. This CDR3 is built from 13 residues. The study sampled blood at baseline, cycle 4 day 1, and cycle 7 day 1. The rearrangement uses TRBV18 and TRBJ2-7, with unresolved D. The clonotype comes from an adult with an advanced solid tumor such as melanoma, head and neck, liver or kidney cancer. Source: CD4+ or CD8+ T cells sorted from blood, taken in a trial of the OX40 agonist ivuxolimab. The CDR3, as DNA: TGTGCCAGCTCACCACGGTCCGATTACGAGCAGTACTTC. This gives the protein CASSPRSDYEQYF.